This is a list of T cell receptor beta chains from one sample in a study of cytomegalovirus exposure and HLA in healthy donors. The method was immunoSEQ multiplex PCR; TCRdb's version includes in-frame clones alone and lacks a portion of them. The data show around 62,000 clones, with approximately 81% seen just once and 2.5% to 3% held by the top ten. What was sequenced was PBMCs. The receptors shown here come from a woman aged 30 to 39 in good health and CMV-seronegative. Each CDR3 is given with its conserved first and last residue. Each record gives: J gene, D gene, V gene, clone size, CDR3 protein, CDR3 DNA. A D gene is named only where the DNA matches it firmly. Clone size is given for some rows only: seen once, a few or many times, or a class if the clone is expanded.

j_gene: TRBJ2-7
d_gene: TRBD1
v_gene: TRBV7-2
abundance: few
CDR3aa: CASSLDRGSYEQYF
CDR3nt: TGTGCCAGCAGCTTAGACAGGGGTAGCTACGAGCAGTACTTC

j_gene: TRBJ2-5
d_gene: NA
v_gene: TRBV5-4
abundance: NA
CDR3aa: CASSPQGWETQYF
CDR3nt: TGTGCCAGCAGCCCTCAGGGGTGGGAGACCCAGTACTTC

j_gene: TRBJ2-6
d_gene: NA
v_gene: TRBV27
abundance: once
CDR3aa: CASRSNSGANVLTF
CDR3nt: TGTGCCAGCAGATCAAACTCTGGGGCCAACGTCCTGACTTTC

j_gene: TRBJ2-1
d_gene: TRBD2
v_gene: TRBV11-2
abundance: NA
CDR3aa: CASGPSGGPYNEQFF
CDR3nt: TGTGCCAGCGGACCTAGCGGGGGACCCTACAATGAGCAGTTCTTC

j_gene: TRBJ1-2
d_gene: NA
v_gene: TRBV7-6
abundance: NA
CDR3aa: CASSLLGGGIDGYTF
CDR3nt: TGTGCCAGCAGCTTACTTGGTGGGGGCATTGATGGCTACACCTTC

j_gene: TRBJ1-5
d_gene: TRBD1
v_gene: TRBV27
abundance: NA
CDR3aa: CASSRQGGSNQPQHF
CDR3nt: TGTGCCAGCAGCCGACAGGGTGGCAGCAATCAGCCCCAGCATTTT

j_gene: TRBJ2-7
d_gene: NA
v_gene: TRBV5-8
abundance: NA
CDR3aa: CASSLGGIGYEQYF
CDR3nt: TGTGCCAGCAGCTTGGGAGGGATTGGTTACGAGCAGTACTTC

j_gene: TRBJ2-7
d_gene: NA
v_gene: TRBV28
abundance: NA
CDR3aa: CASSLLGDKTDYEQYF
CDR3nt: TGTGCCAGCAGTTTATTGGGGGACAAAACGGACTACGAGCAGTACTTC

j_gene: TRBJ1-2
d_gene: NA
v_gene: TRBV6-4
abundance: NA
CDR3aa: CASSPSGQNGYTF
CDR3nt: TGTGCCAGCAGCCCTTCTGGACAAAATGGCTACACCTTC

j_gene: TRBJ1-1
d_gene: NA
v_gene: TRBV9
abundance: once
CDR3aa: CASSVVQNTEAFF
CDR3nt: TGTGCCAGCAGCGTAGTACAGAACACTGAAGCTTTCTTT

j_gene: TRBJ2-7
d_gene: NA
v_gene: TRBV19
abundance: few
CDR3aa: CASSTRAGRAYEQYF
CDR3nt: TGTGCCAGTAGTACGCGGGCAGGACGAGCCTACGAGCAGTACTTC

j_gene: TRBJ2-2
d_gene: NA
v_gene: TRBV5-1
abundance: NA
CDR3aa: CASSLRGGNTGELFF
CDR3nt: TGCGCCAGCAGCTTGCGAGGGGGAAACACCGGGGAGCTGTTTTTT

j_gene: TRBJ2-7
d_gene: TRBD2
v_gene: TRBV10-3
abundance: NA
CDR3aa: CAISDPTRGGTFREQYF
CDR3nt: TGTGCCATCAGTGACCCTACACGGGGGGGTACGTTTAGGGAGCAGTACTTC

j_gene: TRBJ2-2
d_gene: NA
v_gene: TRBV30
abundance: NA
CDR3aa: CAWSVEGINTGELFF
CDR3nt: TGTGCCTGGAGTGTCGAGGGAATAAACACCGGGGAGCTGTTTTTT

j_gene: TRBJ2-3
d_gene: TRBD2
v_gene: TRBV10-3
abundance: NA
CDR3aa: CAIRRTSGGTDTQYF
CDR3nt: TGTGCCATCAGACGGACTAGCGGGGGCACAGATACGCAGTATTTT

j_gene: TRBJ1-2
d_gene: TRBD1
v_gene: TRBV6-1
abundance: NA
CDR3aa: CASSPGGGGNYGYTF
CDR3nt: TGTGCCAGCAGCCCGGGAGGGGGCGGAAACTATGGCTACACCTTC

j_gene: TRBJ2-2
d_gene: NA
v_gene: TRBV9
abundance: NA
CDR3aa: CASSPRRGAGTGELFF
CDR3nt: TGTGCCAGCAGCCCTCGTCGGGGGGCGGGCACCGGGGAGCTGTTTTTT

j_gene: TRBJ1-5
d_gene: NA
v_gene: TRBV6-1
abundance: few
CDR3aa: CASSEAYLQSQHF
CDR3nt: TGTGCCAGCAGTGAAGCTTACCTCCAGTCCCAGCATTTT

j_gene: TRBJ1-5
d_gene: NA
v_gene: TRBV19
abundance: NA
CDR3aa: CASSREDRGGNQPQHF
CDR3nt: TGTGCCAGTAGTAGAGAAGATCGGGGTGGCAATCAGCCCCAGCATTTT

j_gene: TRBJ1-5
d_gene: NA
v_gene: TRBV2
abundance: NA
CDR3aa: CASSVFQGSNQPQHF
CDR3nt: TGTGCCAGCAGTGTCTTTCAGGGGAGCAATCAGCCCCAGCATTTT

j_gene: TRBJ1-6
d_gene: TRBD1
v_gene: TRBV28
abundance: NA
CDR3aa: CASSFRGSPLHF
CDR3nt: TGTGCCAGCAGTTTCAGGGGGTCACCCCTCCACTTT

j_gene: TRBJ2-7
d_gene: TRBD1
v_gene: TRBV19
abundance: few
CDR3aa: CASSTSDRGGPYEQYF
CDR3nt: TGTGCCAGTAGTACCTCGGACAGGGGAGGCCCCTACGAGCAGTACTTC

j_gene: TRBJ2-1
d_gene: TRBD2
v_gene: TRBV12-5
abundance: NA
CDR3aa: CASGFTSGSSYNEQFF
CDR3nt: TGTGCTAGTGGTTTTACTAGCGGAAGCTCCTACAATGAGCAGTTCTTC

j_gene: TRBJ2-7
d_gene: TRBD2
v_gene: TRBV7-6
abundance: NA
CDR3aa: CASSLEASGGDEQYF
CDR3nt: TGTGCCAGCAGCTTAGAGGCTAGCGGGGGGGACGAGCAGTACTTC

j_gene: TRBJ1-5
d_gene: NA
v_gene: TRBV19
abundance: NA
CDR3aa: CASSISGSSNQPQHF
CDR3nt: TGTGCCAGTAGTATTTCGGGTAGTAGCAATCAGCCCCAGCATTTT

j_gene: TRBJ2-3
d_gene: TRBD2
v_gene: TRBV10-3
abundance: few
CDR3aa: CAIKEAGEDTQYF
CDR3nt: TGTGCCATCAAAGAAGCGGGGGAAGATACGCAGTATTTT

j_gene: TRBJ2-1
d_gene: TRBD2
v_gene: TRBV9
abundance: NA
CDR3aa: CASSRSGGPYNEQFF
CDR3nt: TGTGCCAGCAGCCGTAGCGGGGGGCCTTACAATGAGCAGTTCTTC

j_gene: TRBJ1-1
d_gene: NA
v_gene: TRBV14
abundance: NA
CDR3aa: CASSQATGGNTEAFF
CDR3nt: TGTGCCAGCAGCCAAGCCACCGGGGGGAACACTGAAGCTTTCTTT

j_gene: TRBJ1-1
d_gene: NA
v_gene: TRBV5-1
abundance: NA
CDR3aa: CASSLDMNTEAFF
CDR3nt: TGCGCCAGCAGCTTGGATATGAACACTGAAGCTTTCTTT

j_gene: TRBJ1-2
d_gene: TRBD1
v_gene: TRBV5-1
abundance: NA
CDR3aa: CASGPGQGLYGYTF
CDR3nt: TGCGCCAGCGGTCCGGGACAGGGGTTATATGGCTACACCTTC

j_gene: TRBJ1-1
d_gene: NA
v_gene: TRBV5-4
abundance: NA
CDR3aa: CASSGGRGGTEAFF
CDR3nt: TGTGCCAGCTCGGGAGGGAGGGGTGGCACTGAAGCTTTCTTT

j_gene: TRBJ2-7
d_gene: NA
v_gene: TRBV2
abundance: NA
CDR3aa: CASSAHPGAYSSLEQYF
CDR3nt: TGTGCCAGCAGTGCCCATCCCGGTGCGTACAGTTCTCTCGAGCAGTACTTC

j_gene: TRBJ1-1
d_gene: NA
v_gene: TRBV7-2
abundance: NA
CDR3aa: CASSLVGQGLAFF
CDR3nt: TGTGCCAGCAGCTTAGTTGGGCAAGGTTTAGCTTTCTTT

j_gene: TRBJ2-7
d_gene: TRBD2
v_gene: TRBV5-4
abundance: NA
CDR3aa: CASSFVPLAGVDEQYF
CDR3nt: TGTGCCAGCAGCTTTGTACCGCTAGCGGGGGTGGACGAGCAGTACTTC

j_gene: TRBJ2-3
d_gene: TRBD2
v_gene: TRBV4-3
abundance: NA
CDR3aa: CASSQDGRALADTQYF
CDR3nt: TGCGCCAGCAGCCAAGATGGTCGCGCACTAGCGGATACGCAGTATTTT

j_gene: TRBJ2-2
d_gene: TRBD2
v_gene: TRBV5-6
abundance: NA
CDR3aa: CASSLFGEGVTGELFF
CDR3nt: TGTGCCAGCAGCCTCTTTGGGGAGGGCGTCACCGGGGAGCTGTTTTTT

j_gene: TRBJ1-1
d_gene: NA
v_gene: TRBV10-1
abundance: NA
CDR3aa: CASSESPGMNTEAFF
CDR3nt: TGCGCCAGCAGTGAGTCCCCGGGGATGAACACTGAAGCTTTCTTT

j_gene: TRBJ1-5
d_gene: NA
v_gene: TRBV6-1
abundance: NA
CDR3aa: CASSDGSRSQPQHF
CDR3nt: TGTGCCAGCAGTGACGGGTCACGAAGTCAGCCCCAGCATTTT

j_gene: TRBJ2-7
d_gene: NA
v_gene: TRBV7-9
abundance: NA
CDR3aa: CASSFHSEQYF
CDR3nt: TGTGCCAGCAGCTTCCACTCCGAGCAGTACTTC

j_gene: TRBJ1-2
d_gene: TRBD1
v_gene: TRBV7-9
abundance: NA
CDR3aa: CASSRDSLSPYGYTF
CDR3nt: TGTGCCAGCAGCCGGGACAGCCTCTCCCCCTATGGCTACACCTTC